These 23 T cell receptor beta chains were all obtained from the same sample, sequenced in a study of T cell responses to AZD1222 COVID-19 vaccine (dated by TCRdb to about 2021). Library construction relied on the immunoSEQ multiplex PCR assay. TCRdb carries this immuneACCESS record with in-frame sequences only. Its versions omit some clonotypes, under half of them owing to an unresolved V gene in the studies checked, with the rest unexplained. The sample table records over 65,000 clones; around 85% of these occur just once. The top ten hold approximately 7% of the sample. The time point label here, explained by the study, means: baseline before first vaccination. The specimen was peripheral blood, collected on day 0 of AZD1222 vaccination. The receptors stem from an adult in good health.

The V and J genes are TRBV5-4 and TRBJ2-2; TRBD1 aligns across 7 bases. Looked up from germline, CDR1 is SGHNT and CDR2 is YYREEE (reference sequence). This CDR3 is 13 amino acids long. V shed 9 bases, J shed 5 bases, and the junction held 7 bases outside the gene matches. CDR3 sequence reads: CAIRQGRTGELFF. The CDR3 DNA sequence: TGTGCCATCCGACAGGGTCGGACCGGGGAGCTGTTTTTT.

V usage is TRBV6-6 and J usage is TRBJ1-5; 11 positions match TRBD1. Germline V gene lookup returns CDR1 MNHNY and CDR2 SVGAGI (reference sequence). J gave up 4 bases and V 6 bases, and 8 bases lay outside the gene matches. The CDR3 has 16 amino acids. Here the CDR3 DNA reads TGTGCCAGCAGATCTACCGGGACAGGGGGTAATCAGCCCCAGCATTTT. Amino acids: CASRSTGTGGNQPQHF.

The chain carries TRBV7-4 and TRBJ2-4; D not resolved. V gave up 3 bases and J gave up 0 bases, with 12 bases separating them. This CDR3 is 16 amino acids long. The V gene's germline CDR1 is SGHVT and CDR2 SQSDAQ. The chain's CDR3 is CASSFCLLLAKNIQYF. The CDR3 DNA reads as TGTGCCAGCAGCTTTTGTCTGCTACTAGCCAAAAACATTCAGTACTTC.

This chain connects TRBV5-5 to TRBJ2-1; the D call may be TRBD1 or TRBD2 (5 bases each). The CDR3 length is 13 residues. Deletions cut 5 bases from V and 8 bases from J, with 14 bases between. Germline-derived CDR1 and CDR2 are SGHKS and YYEKEE (reference sequence). The CDR3 sequence: CASSFAGSDEQFF. DNA of the CDR3: TGTGCCAGCAGTTTCGCAGGGAGCGATGAGCAGTTCTTC.

V gene TRBV18 combines with J gene TRBJ2-1; D is perhaps TRBD2 (5 bases). The CDR3 runs to 16 residues. The germline V gene encodes CDR1 KGHSH and CDR2 LQKENI. Between the trimmed V and J ends, which lost 3 bases and 4 bases, there was a span of 16 bases. CDR3 DNA: TGTGCCAGCTCACCTCCCCTGGGAGCGTTATACAATGAGCAGTTCTTC. Protein: CASSPPLGALYNEQFF.

V usage is TRBV28 and J usage is TRBJ2-1, with D possibly being TRBD1 (8 bases). The CDR3 covers 13 residues. Deletions cut 4 bases from V and 14 bases from J, with 18 bases between. Germline V CDR1 and CDR2: MDHEN, SYDVKM. CDR3 sequence: CASSSTHRGGKFF. The CDR3 region has the DNA TGTGCCAGCAGTTCGACCCACAGGGGGGGGAAGTTCTTC.

This clone was counted a single time. The chain combines TRBV6-2 or TRBV6-3 with TRBJ2-7, with D unclear. V was pared by 2 bases and J by 3 bases, with 17 bases between. Germline CDR1 reads MNHEY; CDR2 reads SVGEGT. The CDR3 runs 16 residues. In nucleotides, the CDR3 is TGTGCCAGCAGTTACGTACAAAGGGATTTGGACTACGAGCAGTACTTC. It yields the protein CASSYVQRDLDYEQYF.

The chain employs TRBV10-3 and TRBJ1-2; possibly TRBD1 for D (6 bases). This CDR3 is built from 15 residues. The ends were cut back, 3 bases at V and 7 bases at J, with 18 bases in the middle. Germline CDR1 is ENHRY and CDR2 is SYGVKD. The DNA of the CDR3 is TGTGCCATCAGTGAAAGACAGGCCACTAGCTCTGGCTACACCTTC. Its protein product is CAISERQATSSGYTF.

This chain links TRBV6-1 with TRBJ2-7; TRBD1 aligns across 8 bases. Per germline, CDR1 MNHNS and CDR2 SASEGT. Losses at the gene ends were 4 bases for V and 5 bases for J; bases not matched to a gene: 13. This CDR3 spans 16 amino acids. The CDR3 DNA reads TGTGCCAGCAGTGCCTGGGGGACAGGCAGGGTCAACGAGCAGTACTTC. Amino acids: CASSAWGTGRVNEQYF.

The V gene is TRBV5-5, the J gene TRBJ2-2, with a tentative D call TRBD1 (6 bases). Germline-derived CDR1 and CDR2 are SGHKS and YYEKEE (reference sequence). This CDR3 is 16 amino acids long. Trimming removed 0 bases from V and 0 bases from J, with 9 bases in between. The CDR3 is CASSLAGATNTGELFF. In DNA, the CDR3 is TGTGCCAGCAGCTTGGCAGGGGCCACGAACACCGGGGAGCTGTTTTTT.

The chain has TRBV5-4 and TRBJ2-7; tentatively, D is TRBD1 or TRBD2 (6 bases each). The V end lost 4 bases, the J end lost 3 bases, and 14 bases lay between the germline ends. CDR1 is SGHNT and CDR2 is YYREEE in the germline V gene (reference sequence). CDR3 length equals 14 residues. Here the CDR3 reads CASSGTRDNYEQYF. Here the CDR3 DNA reads TGTGCCAGCAGCGGGACTCGGGACAACTACGAGCAGTACTTC.

The genes are TRBV2 and TRBJ2-1; D might be TRBD1 (6 bases). CDR1 SNHLY and CDR2 FYNNEI come from the germline V gene. This CDR3 region has 17 residues. V was shortened by 2 bases and J by 3 bases, with 17 bases between the two germline ends. The CDR3 is CASSEFGDRSLYNEQFF. CDR3 nucleotides: TGTGCCAGCAGTGAATTCGGTGACAGGTCGCTCTACAATGAGCAGTTCTTC.

The rearrangement links TRBV27 to TRBJ2-2, with 9 bases aligning to TRBD1. The CDR3 runs to 19 residues. V lost 6 bases and J lost 0; bases outside the gene matches: 14. In germline, CDR1 is MNHEY, CDR2 SMNVEV (reference sequence). The CDR3 coding sequence is TGTGCCAGCAGCCCTATTACAGGGGGCGCGGTCCCGAACACCGGGGAGCTGTTTTTT. Its translation: CASSPITGGAVPNTGELFF.

There are a few counts of this clone. The CDR3 DNA reads TGTGCCAGCAGAGCTTTACAGGGGTACTATGGCTACACCTTC. Protein sequence: CASRALQGYYGYTF. V usage is TRBV28 and J usage is TRBJ1-2; 7 bases align to TRBD1. The CDR3 is 14 residues long. The germline V gene has CDR1 MDHEN and CDR2 SYDVKM. The V gene end was trimmed by 6 bases and the J gene end by 3 bases; junction bases not matched to a gene: 7.

V is TRBV6-5 and J is TRBJ2-1; 11 bases are a match to TRBD1. The CDR3 is 15 residues long. V dropped 3 bases and J dropped 6; count of bases not matched to a gene: 4. Germline assignment: CDR1 MNHEY and CDR2 SVGAGI. For the CDR3, the DNA is TGTGCCAGCAGTTATGGGACAGGGGGAGTCAATGAGCAGTTCTTC. This translates into CASSYGTGGVNEQFF.

This rearrangement joins TRBV7-8 to TRBJ2-7; TRBD1 aligns across 7 bases. With 5 bases clipped from V and 7 bases from J, the junction kept 14 bases outside the gene matches. This CDR3 is built from 15 residues. Germline V gives CDR1 SGHVS, CDR2 FQNEAQ. The CDR3 reads CASSTWTGPLWEQYF. CDR3 DNA sequence: TGTGCCAGCAGCACGTGGACAGGCCCTCTTTGGGAGCAGTACTTC.

The chain combines TRBV7-2 with TRBJ1-2, with 10 bases aligning to TRBD1. The CDR3 is 14 amino acids. CDR1 and CDR2 from the germline V gene are SGHTA and FQGNSA. V shed 5 bases, J shed 5 bases, and the junction held 5 bases outside the gene matches. The CDR3 here is CASSPGTGVYGYTF. The CDR3 region has the DNA TGTGCCAGCAGCCCCGGGACAGGGGTTTATGGCTACACCTTC.

The chain joins TRBV18 to TRBJ1-3; 7 nucleotides match TRBD1. The CDR3 consists of 15 residues. V shed 4 bases and J 0 bases; nucleotides not matched to a gene: 3. Germline values: CDR1 KGHSH, CDR2 LQKENI. The CDR3 DNA reads as TGTGCCAGCTCACGGGACAGTAACTCTGGAAACACCATATATTTT. It specifies CASSRDSNSGNTIYF.

The chain employs TRBV7-2 and TRBJ1-2; D might be TRBD1 (6 bases). The CDR3 extends over 16 amino acids. Trimming pared 1 base from V and 5 bases from J, leaving 17 bases between. The germline V gene has CDR1 SGHTA and CDR2 FQGNSA. CDR3 nucleotide sequence: TGTGCCAGCAGCTTAGACCCCGGCTTAGGACAGTATGGCTACACCTTC. It yields the protein CASSLDPGLGQYGYTF. Full variable domain (outside the CDR3, taken from reference TRBV7-2 and TRBJ1-2): GAGVSQSPSNKVTEKGKDVELRCDPISGHTALYWYRQSLGQGLEFLIYFQGNSAPDKSGLPSDRFSAERTGGSVSTLTIQRTQQEDSAVYLCASSLDPGLGQYGYTFGSGTRLTVV.

The V and J genes are TRBV18 and TRBJ1-1; tentative D call: TRBD1 (5 bases). In germline, CDR1 is KGHSH, CDR2 LQKENI. The V end was cut by 0 bases, the J end by 3 bases, with 14 bases between. This CDR3 is built from 16 residues. The chain's CDR3 is CASSPPLMVGDTEAFF. The CDR3 DNA follows: TGTGCCAGCTCACCACCCTTAATGGTGGGGGACACTGAAGCTTTCTTT.

There are many counts of this clone. The chain links TRBV4-1 to TRBJ1-1; TRBD1 agrees at 12 bases. This CDR3 comprises 15 residues. V shed 5 bases and J 8 bases; nucleotides not matched to a gene: 9. Germline V gene data show CDR1 as MGHRA and CDR2 as YSYEKL. CDR3 loop: CASSYGGQGAKEAFF. In nucleotides, the CDR3 is TGCGCCAGCAGCTACGGGGGACAGGGGGCAAAGGAAGCTTTCTTT.

CDR3 protein: CASIQGGRGQNTEAFF. Written as DNA, the CDR3 is TGTGCCAGCATCCAGGGGGGGAGGGGGCAAAACACTGAAGCTTTCTTT. This sequence joins TRBV28 and TRBJ1-1, with TRBD1 identical over 7 bases. The CDR3 consists of 16 residues. V shed 7 bases, J shed 2 bases, and the junction held 13 bases outside the gene matches. Germline lookup yields CDR1 MDHEN and CDR2 SYDVKM.

The rearrangement links TRBV4-1 to TRBJ2-2; 8 bases map to TRBD1. The V gene end was trimmed by 4 bases and the J gene end by 4 bases; junction bases not matched to a gene: 2. CDR1 is MGHRA and CDR2 is YSYEKL in the germline V gene. The CDR3 covers 14 residues. As DNA, the CDR3 is TGCGCCAGCAGCCGTGACAGGGGCACCGGGGAGCTGTTTTTT. Protein product: CASSRDRGTGELFF.